These 8 T cell receptor beta chains were sequenced from one sample in a study of cytomegalovirus exposure and HLA in healthy donors. PCR used 60 Vbeta primers and 13 Jbeta primers. Some clones are missing from TCRdb's copy, which holds only in-frame ones; the method was immunoSEQ multiplex PCR. The sample carries more than 100,000 clones, around 72% recorded once. Specimen: PBMCs. The receptors were gathered from a middle-aged woman in good health and CMV-seropositive.

The table lists this clone with a few counts. The gene calls are TRBV7-3 and TRBJ2-2; D is perhaps TRBD1 (6 bases). The CDR3 covers 14 residues. V shed 8 bases and J shed 0 bases, with 10 bases lying between them. Germline CDR1 SGHTA, CDR2 FQGTGA. The CDR3 region has the DNA TGTGCCAGCGAACAGGGCCCGAACACCGGGGAGCTGTTTTTT. Protein: CASEQGPNTGELFF.

As concerns this clone: A read error may account for a junction end that differs from germline. The gene calls are TRBV15 and TRBJ2-5, with TRBD2 matching 11 bases. CDR3 length equals 15 residues. Looked up from germline, CDR1 is LNHNV and CDR2 is YYDKDF (reference sequence). The CDR3 DNA sequence: TGTGCCACCAGCAAGGGACTAGCGGCTCTAGAGGCCCAGTACTTC. This translates into CATSKGLAALEAQYF.

This clone has only one observation. The rearrangement links TRBV25-1 to TRBJ1-1, with 10 bases lining up with TRBD1. Germline assignment: CDR1 MGHDK and CDR2 SYGVNS. Trimming took 5 bases from V and 11 from J; bases not matched to a gene: 11. The CDR3 spans 14 residues. The CDR3, as DNA: TGTGCCAGCAGTACACGTCCCGGGACAGGGGAGGCTTTCTTT. This gives the protein CASSTRPGTGEAFF.

V and J are TRBV7-6 and TRBJ2-2, with D perhaps matching TRBD1 (5 bases). CDR3 length equals 15 residues. Looked up from germline, CDR1 is SGHVS and CDR2 is FNYEAQ. The germline V and J ends were trimmed by 2 bases and 2 bases, with 9 bases remaining between them. DNA for the CDR3: TGTGCCAGCAGCTTATCTACAGGAAACACCGGGGAGCTGTTTTTT. Translating it yields CASSLSTGNTGELFF.

The chain combines TRBV11-2 with TRBJ2-3; the match to TRBD2 covers 9 bases. The CDR3 has 15 residues. V shed 3 bases, J shed 3 bases, and the junction held 4 bases outside the gene matches. Germline V lookup: CDR1 SGHAT, CDR2 FQNNGV. The CDR3 here is CASSLMAGGTDTQYF. The CDR3 DNA sequence: TGTGCCAGCAGCTTGATGGCGGGGGGGACAGATACGCAGTATTTT.

The chain uses TRBV2 and TRBJ1-2; TRBD1 aligns across 8 bases. The CDR3 is 15 amino acids. Trimming cost V 4 bases and J 1 base; bases outside gene matches: 5. Germline V gene sequence: CDR1 SNHLY, CDR2 FYNNEI. The CDR3 nucleotides are TGTGCCAGCAGTGTATCAGGGGGCGTTAACTATGGCTACACCTTC. Its protein is CASSVSGGVNYGYTF.

V usage is TRBV5-1 and J usage is TRBJ1-1, with D unresolved. Trimming took off 1 base at V and 3 bases at J, with 7 bases between the two ends. The CDR3 spans 13 residues. Germline V gene lookup returns CDR1 SGHRS and CDR2 YFSETQ. The CDR3 loop reads CASSLTRYTEAFF. CDR3 bases: TGCGCCAGCAGCTTGACGCGATACACTGAAGCTTTCTTT.

V and J are TRBV29-1 and TRBJ1-2; a weak D match, TRBD1 (6 bases). CDR1 is SQVTM, CDR2 ANQGSEA, per germline. This CDR3 has 13 residues. Trimming shortened V by 7 bases and J by 2 bases, and 14 bases separated the two germline ends. The CDR3 DNA reads TGCAGCGCCCAACAGGGTCTCAACTATGGCTACACCTTC. It codes for CSAQQGLNYGYTF.